These T cell receptor beta chains were read from a single sample in a study of vaccination and CD4 T cells after COVID-19. These receptors' targets are unknown. Each CDR3 protein is one row after TCRdb ran MiXCR on the PCR reads. The table includes over 20,000 distinct CDR3 sequences, roughly 52% detected once. The specimen was CD4+ T cells from blood, cultured in vitro. Receptors originate from a human donor who had recovered from COVID-19. Both conserved end residues are trimmed from each CDR3.

CDR3aa,j_gene,v_gene
ASSLSGTASETQY,TRBJ2-5,TRBV27
ATSRGTGTYEQY,TRBJ2-7,TRBV15
SVIGQWAVEQF,TRBJ2-1,TRBV29-1
ASSLGQSSYNEQF,TRBJ2-1,TRBV6-1
ASSAAGFGTEAF,TRBJ1-1,TRBV6-1
ASSFQEGGETQY,TRBJ2-5,TRBV7-7
ASSQGQLSNQPQH,TRBJ1-5,TRBV19
ASSETRGTDTQY,TRBJ2-3,TRBV6-1
ASSPLMVAPGTGELF,TRBJ2-2,TRBV12-3/TRBV12-4
ASSVPGAGNGYT,TRBJ1-2,TRBV6-1
ASSLSRQGAHQPQH,TRBJ1-5,TRBV7-9
SVSTGVLAYLY,TRBJ2-3,TRBV29-1
ASGPYLSSNQPQH,TRBJ1-5,TRBV28
ASLPQGVTGELF,TRBJ2-2,TRBV19
SARTGVTDTQY,TRBJ2-3,TRBV20-1
SARRDNEQF,TRBJ2-1,TRBV20-1
ATSRGDRIYGYT,TRBJ1-2,TRBV15
AWSVVGNTEAF,TRBJ1-1,TRBV30
ASSPGQGIQPQH,TRBJ1-5,TRBV6-1
ASKETGRYEQY,TRBJ2-7,TRBV2
ASSSGTSGEKLF,TRBJ1-4,TRBV7-8
ASSEAGGSNSPLH,TRBJ1-6,TRBV6-1
ASSLIAGEGSYEQY,TRBJ2-7,TRBV11-2
ASSLNAPGLAGNNEQF,TRBJ2-1,TRBV27
ASTVARTEAF,TRBJ1-1,TRBV12-3/TRBV12-4
SARETQPYYNEQF,TRBJ2-1,TRBV20-1
SASTGTTSAYEQY,TRBJ2-7,TRBV20-1
AWSPMDRANYGYT,TRBJ1-2,TRBV30
ACHPRGGNEQF,TRBJ2-1,TRBV30
ASRNSQYNQPQH,TRBJ1-5,TRBV19
ASSLGSAPYEQY,TRBJ2-7,TRBV7-8
ASSAREAENQPQH,TRBJ1-5,TRBV12-3/TRBV12-4
ASTGRGDDYGYT,TRBJ1-2,TRBV28
ATLPPLAGRVAF,TRBJ1-1,TRBV6-1
ASSTGAGNQPQH,TRBJ1-5,TRBV6-1
SASGQGLSNTGELF,TRBJ2-2,TRBV20-1
ASSQDSTGVDSPLH,TRBJ1-6,TRBV11-2
ASSIGPRYGYT,TRBJ1-2,TRBV19
ASSPLAGLHNEQF,TRBJ2-1,TRBV14
ASSETSGINEQF,TRBJ2-1,TRBV19
ASSFGPSWVETQY,TRBJ2-5,TRBV11-2
SARIFSNYGYT,TRBJ1-2,TRBV29-1
ASRRGGEWV,TRBJ2-1,TRBV6-1
ASSYPGLAGGSEGTDTQY,TRBJ2-3,TRBV6-2/TRBV6-3
AIRDFGNTIY,TRBJ1-3,TRBV10-3
ASSGRLAGGPGGELF,TRBJ2-2,TRBV25-1
ASSFKGTTGGDEKLF,TRBJ1-4,TRBV7-9
ASSRGTSGSTDTQY,TRBJ2-3,TRBV7-7
ASSAQSGWTDTQY,TRBJ2-3,TRBV6-1
ASSQELQGRQPQH,TRBJ1-5,TRBV3-1
ASSNRGGEQY,TRBJ2-7,TRBV7-2
ASSLKTSGFIGEETQY,TRBJ2-5,TRBV5-1
ASSVFSGNEQF,TRBJ2-1,TRBV2
SARLGLQETQY,TRBJ2-5,TRBV20-1
ASSSSGTGNTEAF,TRBJ1-1,TRBV5-1
ASSLAGGRGYT,TRBJ1-2,TRBV5-5
ASSKDTYSNQPQH,TRBJ1-5,TRBV27
ASSSGQGRSTQY,TRBJ2-5,TRBV7-9
ASSLDGRAGETQY,TRBJ2-5,TRBV7-6